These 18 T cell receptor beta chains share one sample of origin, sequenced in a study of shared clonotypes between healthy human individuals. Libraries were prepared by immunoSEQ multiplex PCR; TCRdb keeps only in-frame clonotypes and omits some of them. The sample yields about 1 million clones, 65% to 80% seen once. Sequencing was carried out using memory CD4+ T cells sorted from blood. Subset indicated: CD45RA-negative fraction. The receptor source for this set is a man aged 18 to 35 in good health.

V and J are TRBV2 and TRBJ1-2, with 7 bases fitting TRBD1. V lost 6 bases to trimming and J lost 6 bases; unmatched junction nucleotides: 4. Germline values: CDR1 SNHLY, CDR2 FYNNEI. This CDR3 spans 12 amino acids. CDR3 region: CASRTTGNGYTF. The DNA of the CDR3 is TGTGCCAGCAGGACGACAGGGAATGGCTACACCTTC.

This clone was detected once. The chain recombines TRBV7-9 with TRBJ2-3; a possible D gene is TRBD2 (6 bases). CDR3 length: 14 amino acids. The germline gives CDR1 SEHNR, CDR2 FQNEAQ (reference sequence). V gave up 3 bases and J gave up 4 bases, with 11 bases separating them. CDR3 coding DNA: TGTGCCAGCAGCTTTTTCACGGGGGCAGATACGCAGTATTTT. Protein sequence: CASSFFTGADTQYF.

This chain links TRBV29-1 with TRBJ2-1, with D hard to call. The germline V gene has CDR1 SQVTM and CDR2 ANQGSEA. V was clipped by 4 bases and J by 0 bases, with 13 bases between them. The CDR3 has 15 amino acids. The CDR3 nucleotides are TGCAGCGTTGCCTCGCGGAGCAGCTCCTACAATGAGCAGTTCTTC. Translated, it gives CSVASRSSSYNEQFF.

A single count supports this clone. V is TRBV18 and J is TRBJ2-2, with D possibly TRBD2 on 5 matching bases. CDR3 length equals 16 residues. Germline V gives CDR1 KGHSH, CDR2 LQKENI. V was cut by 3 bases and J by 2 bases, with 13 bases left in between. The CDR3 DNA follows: TGTGCCAGCTCACCCGAGGACGGGATAAACACCGGGGAGCTGTTTTTT. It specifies CASSPEDGINTGELFF.

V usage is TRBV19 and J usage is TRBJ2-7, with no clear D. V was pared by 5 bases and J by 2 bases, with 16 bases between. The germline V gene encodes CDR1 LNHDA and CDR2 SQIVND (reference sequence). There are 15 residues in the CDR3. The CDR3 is CASSPRAAPAYEQYF. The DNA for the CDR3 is TGTGCCAGTAGTCCCCGGGCAGCCCCGGCCTACGAGCAGTACTTC.

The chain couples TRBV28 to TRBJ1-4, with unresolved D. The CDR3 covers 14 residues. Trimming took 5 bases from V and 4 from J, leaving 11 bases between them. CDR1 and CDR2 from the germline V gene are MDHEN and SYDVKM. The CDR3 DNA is TGTGCCAGCAGTGTACAGCTCCTTAATGAAAAACTGTTTTTT. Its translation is CASSVQLLNEKLFF.

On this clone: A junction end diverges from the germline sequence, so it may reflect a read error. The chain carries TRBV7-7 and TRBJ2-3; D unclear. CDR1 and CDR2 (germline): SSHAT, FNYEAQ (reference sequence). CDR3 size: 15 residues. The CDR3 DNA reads TGTGCTAGCAGTCCGGACGGCGGACCCACAGATACGCAGTATTTT. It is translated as CASSPDGGPTDTQYF.

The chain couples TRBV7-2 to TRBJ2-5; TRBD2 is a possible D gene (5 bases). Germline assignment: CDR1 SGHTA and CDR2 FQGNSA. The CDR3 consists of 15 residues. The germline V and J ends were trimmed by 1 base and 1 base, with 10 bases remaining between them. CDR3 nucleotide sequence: TGTGCCAGCAGCTTAGTTGCCGGGATCCAAGAGACCCAGTACTTC. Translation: CASSLVAGIQETQYF.

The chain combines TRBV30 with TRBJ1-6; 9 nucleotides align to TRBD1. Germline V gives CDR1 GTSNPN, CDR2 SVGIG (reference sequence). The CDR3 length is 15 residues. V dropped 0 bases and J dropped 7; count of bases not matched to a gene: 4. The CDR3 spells CAWSVGQGFNSPLHF. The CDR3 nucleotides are TGTGCCTGGAGTGTGGGACAGGGTTTCAATTCACCCCTCCACTTT. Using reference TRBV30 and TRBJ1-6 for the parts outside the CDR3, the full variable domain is SQTIHQWPATLVQPVGSPLSLECTVEGTSNPNLYWYRQAAGRGLQLLFYSVGIGQISSEVPQNLSASRPQDRQFILSSKKLLLSDSGFYLCAWSVGQGFNSPLHFGNGTRLTVT.

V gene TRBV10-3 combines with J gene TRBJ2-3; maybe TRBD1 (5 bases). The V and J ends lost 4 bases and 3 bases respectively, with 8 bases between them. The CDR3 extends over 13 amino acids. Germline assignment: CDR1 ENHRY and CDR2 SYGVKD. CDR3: CAISAPGTDTQYF. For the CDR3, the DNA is TGTGCCATCAGTGCCCCAGGGACAGATACGCAGTATTTT.

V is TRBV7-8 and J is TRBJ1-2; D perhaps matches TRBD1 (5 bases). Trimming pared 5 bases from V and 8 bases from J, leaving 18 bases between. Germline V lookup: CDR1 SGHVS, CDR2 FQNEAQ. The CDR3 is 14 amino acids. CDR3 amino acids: CASSVDPTWGGYTF. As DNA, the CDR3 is TGTGCCAGCAGCGTAGACCCCACCTGGGGCGGCTACACCTTC.

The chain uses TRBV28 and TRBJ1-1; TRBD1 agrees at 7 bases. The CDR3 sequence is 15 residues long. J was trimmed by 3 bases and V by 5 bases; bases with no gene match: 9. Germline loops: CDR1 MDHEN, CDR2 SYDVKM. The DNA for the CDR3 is TGTGCCAGCAGTCGACAGGGCCGGGGGGACACTGAAGCTTTCTTT. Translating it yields CASSRQGRGDTEAFF.

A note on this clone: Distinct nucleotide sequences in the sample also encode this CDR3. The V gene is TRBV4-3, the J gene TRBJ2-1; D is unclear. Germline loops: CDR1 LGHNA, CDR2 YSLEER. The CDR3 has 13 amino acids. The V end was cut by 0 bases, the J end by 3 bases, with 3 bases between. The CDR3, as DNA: TGCGCCAGCAGCCAAGAGCGCTACAATGAGCAGTTCTTC. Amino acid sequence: CASSQERYNEQFF.

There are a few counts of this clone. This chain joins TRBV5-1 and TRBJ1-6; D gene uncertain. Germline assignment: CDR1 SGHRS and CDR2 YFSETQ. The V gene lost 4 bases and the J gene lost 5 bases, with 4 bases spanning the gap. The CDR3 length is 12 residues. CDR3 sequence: CASSGDNSPLHF. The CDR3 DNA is TGCGCCAGCAGCGGGGATAATTCACCCCTCCACTTT.

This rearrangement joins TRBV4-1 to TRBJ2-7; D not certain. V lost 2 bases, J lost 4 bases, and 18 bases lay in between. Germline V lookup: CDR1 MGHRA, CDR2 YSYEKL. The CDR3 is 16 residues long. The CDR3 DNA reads TGCGCCAGCAGCCAAAGGGCGGCTGGCCTCCGATACGAGCAGTACTTC. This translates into CASSQRAAGLRYEQYF.

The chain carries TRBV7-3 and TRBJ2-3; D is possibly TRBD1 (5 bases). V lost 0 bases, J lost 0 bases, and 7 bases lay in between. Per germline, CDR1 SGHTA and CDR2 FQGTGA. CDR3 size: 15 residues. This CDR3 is CASSLTQGSTDTQYF. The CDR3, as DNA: TGTGCCAGCAGCTTAACGCAGGGTAGCACAGATACGCAGTATTTT.

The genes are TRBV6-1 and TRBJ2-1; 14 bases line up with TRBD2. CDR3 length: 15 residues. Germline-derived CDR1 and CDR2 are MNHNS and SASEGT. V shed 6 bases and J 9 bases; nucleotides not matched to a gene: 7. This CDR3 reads CASRTGLAGVGEQFF. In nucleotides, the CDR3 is TGTGCCAGCAGGACGGGACTAGCGGGAGTTGGTGAGCAGTTCTTC.

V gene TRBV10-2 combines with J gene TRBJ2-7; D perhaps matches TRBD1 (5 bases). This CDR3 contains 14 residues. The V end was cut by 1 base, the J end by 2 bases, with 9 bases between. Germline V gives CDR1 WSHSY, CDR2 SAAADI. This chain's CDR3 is CASSEWQGPYEQYF. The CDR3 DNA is TGCGCCAGCAGTGAGTGGCAGGGCCCCTACGAGCAGTACTTC.